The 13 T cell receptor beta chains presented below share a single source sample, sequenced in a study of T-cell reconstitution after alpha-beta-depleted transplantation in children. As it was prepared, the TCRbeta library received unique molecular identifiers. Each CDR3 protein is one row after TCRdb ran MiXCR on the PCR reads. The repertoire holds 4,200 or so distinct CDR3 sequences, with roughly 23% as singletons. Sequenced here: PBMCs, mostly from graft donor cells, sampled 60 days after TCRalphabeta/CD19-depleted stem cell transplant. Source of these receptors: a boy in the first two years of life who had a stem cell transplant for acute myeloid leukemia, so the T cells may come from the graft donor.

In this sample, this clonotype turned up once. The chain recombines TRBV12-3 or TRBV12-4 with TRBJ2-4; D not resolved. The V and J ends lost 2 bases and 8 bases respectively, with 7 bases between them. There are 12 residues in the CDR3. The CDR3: CASSLLNYIQYF. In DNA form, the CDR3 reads TGTGCCAGCAGTTTATTGAACTACATTCAGTACTTC.

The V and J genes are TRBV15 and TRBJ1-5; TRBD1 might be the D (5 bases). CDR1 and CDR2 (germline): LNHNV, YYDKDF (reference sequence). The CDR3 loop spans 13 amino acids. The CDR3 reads CVILGGSNQPQHF. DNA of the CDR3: TGTGTAATCTTGGGGGGTAGCAATCAGCCCCAGCATTTT. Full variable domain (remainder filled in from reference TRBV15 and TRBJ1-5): DAMVIQNPRYQVTQFGKPVTLSCSQTLNHNVMYWYQQKSSQAPKLLFHYYDKDFNNEADTPDNFQSRRPNTSFCFLDIRSPGLGDTAMYLCVILGGSNQPQHFGDGTRLSIL.

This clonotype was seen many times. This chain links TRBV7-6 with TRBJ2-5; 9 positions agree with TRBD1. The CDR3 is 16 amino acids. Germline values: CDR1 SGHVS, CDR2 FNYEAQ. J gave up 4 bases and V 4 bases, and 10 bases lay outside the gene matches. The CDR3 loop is CASSYLGQGGGETQYF. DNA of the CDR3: TGTGCCAGCAGCTACCTGGGACAGGGTGGAGGAGAGACCCAGTACTTC.

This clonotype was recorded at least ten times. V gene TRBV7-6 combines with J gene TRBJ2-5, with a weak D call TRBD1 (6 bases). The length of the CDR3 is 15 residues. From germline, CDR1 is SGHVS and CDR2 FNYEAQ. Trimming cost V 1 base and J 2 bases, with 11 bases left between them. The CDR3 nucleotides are TGTGCCAGCAGCTTAGATGGGACACAGCAAGAGACCCAGTACTTC. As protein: CASSLDGTQQETQYF.

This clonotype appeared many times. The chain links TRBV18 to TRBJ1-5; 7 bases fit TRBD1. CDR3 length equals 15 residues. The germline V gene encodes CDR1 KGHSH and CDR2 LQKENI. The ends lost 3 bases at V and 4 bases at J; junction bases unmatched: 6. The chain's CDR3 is CASSPRRGRNQPQHF. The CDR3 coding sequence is TGTGCCAGCTCACCCCGCAGGGGGAGGAATCAGCCCCAGCATTTT. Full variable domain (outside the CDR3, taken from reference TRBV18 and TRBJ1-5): NAGVMQNPRHLVRRRGQEARLRCSPMKGHSHVYWYRQLPEEGLKFMVYLQKENIIDESGMPKERFSAEFPKEGPSILRIQQVVRGDSAAYFCASSPRRGRNQPQHFGDGTRLSIL.

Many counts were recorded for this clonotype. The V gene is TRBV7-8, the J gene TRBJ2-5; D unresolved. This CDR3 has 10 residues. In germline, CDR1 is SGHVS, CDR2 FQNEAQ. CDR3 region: CGSYQETQYF. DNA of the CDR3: TGTGGGTCGTACCAAGAGACCCAGTACTTC. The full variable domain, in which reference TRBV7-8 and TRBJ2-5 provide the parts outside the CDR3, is GAGVSQSPRYKVAKRGQDVALRCDPISGHVSLFWYQQALGQGPEFLTYFQNEAQLDKSGLPSDRFFAERPEGSVSTLKIQRTQQEDSAVYLCGSYQETQYFGPGTRLLVL.

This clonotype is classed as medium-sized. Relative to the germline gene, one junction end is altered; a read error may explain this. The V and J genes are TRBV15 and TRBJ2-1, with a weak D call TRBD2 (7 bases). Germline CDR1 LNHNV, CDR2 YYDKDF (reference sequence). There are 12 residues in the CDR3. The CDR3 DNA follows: TGTGCCACCAGCCGCCTCGGGGGGCGAGGGGTCTTC. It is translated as CATSRLGGRGVF.

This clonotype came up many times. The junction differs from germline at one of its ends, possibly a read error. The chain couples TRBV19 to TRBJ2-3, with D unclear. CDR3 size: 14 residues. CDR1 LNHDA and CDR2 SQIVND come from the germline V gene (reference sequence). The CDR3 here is CASIIWAFTDTQYF. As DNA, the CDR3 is TGTGCCAGTATTATATGGGCCTTCACAGATACGCAGTATTTT.

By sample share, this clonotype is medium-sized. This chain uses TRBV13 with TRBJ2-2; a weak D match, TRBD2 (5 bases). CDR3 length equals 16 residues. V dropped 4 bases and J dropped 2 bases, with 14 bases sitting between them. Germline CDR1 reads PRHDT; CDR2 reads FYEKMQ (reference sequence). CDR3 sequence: CASSSGSGSNTGELFF. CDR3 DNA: TGTGCCAGCAGCTCCGGGTCGGGGAGTAACACCGGGGAGCTGTTTTTT.

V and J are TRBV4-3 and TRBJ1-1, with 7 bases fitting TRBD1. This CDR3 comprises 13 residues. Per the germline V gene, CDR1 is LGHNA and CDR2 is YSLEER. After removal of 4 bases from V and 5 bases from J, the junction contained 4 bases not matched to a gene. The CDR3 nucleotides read TGCGCCAGCAGCCGGGACAGAACGACTGAAGCTTTCTTT. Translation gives CASSRDRTTEAFF.

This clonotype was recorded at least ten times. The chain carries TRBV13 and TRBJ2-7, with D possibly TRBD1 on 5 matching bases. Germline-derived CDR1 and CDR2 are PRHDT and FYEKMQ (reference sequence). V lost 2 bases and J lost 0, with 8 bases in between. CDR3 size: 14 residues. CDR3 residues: CASSLQGSSYEQYV. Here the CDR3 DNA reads TGTGCCAGCAGCTTACAGGGCAGCTCCTACGAGCAGTACGTC.

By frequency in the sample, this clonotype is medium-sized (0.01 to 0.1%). CDR3 in DNA: TGCGCCAGCAGCTCGAACCAAGAGACCCAGTACTTC. Its translation is CASSSNQETQYF. The chain joins TRBV5-1 to TRBJ2-5, with unresolved D. The CDR3 has 12 residues. Trimming stripped 3 bases from V and 0 bases from J, with 3 bases between. The germline CDR1 and CDR2 sequences are SGHRS and YFSETQ.

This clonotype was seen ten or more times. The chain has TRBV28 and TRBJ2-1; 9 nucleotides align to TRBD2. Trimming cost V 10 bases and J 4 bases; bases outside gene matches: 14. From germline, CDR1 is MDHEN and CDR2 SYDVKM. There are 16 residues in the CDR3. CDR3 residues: CAMGPGLAGEYNEQFF. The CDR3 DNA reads TGTGCCATGGGCCCCGGTTTAGCGGGGGAGTACAATGAGCAGTTCTTC.